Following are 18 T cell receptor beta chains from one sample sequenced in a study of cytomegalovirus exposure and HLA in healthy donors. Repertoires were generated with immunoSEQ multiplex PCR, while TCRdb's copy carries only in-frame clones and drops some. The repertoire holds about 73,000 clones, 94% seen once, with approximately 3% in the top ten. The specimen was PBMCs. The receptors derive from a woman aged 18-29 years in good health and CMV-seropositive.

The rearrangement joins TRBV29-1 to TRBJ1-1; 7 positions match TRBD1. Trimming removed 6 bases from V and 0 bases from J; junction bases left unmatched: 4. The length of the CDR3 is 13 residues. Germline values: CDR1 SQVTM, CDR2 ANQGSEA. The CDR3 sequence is CSVGGQLNTEAFF. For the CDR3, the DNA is TGCAGCGTAGGGGGACAGTTGAACACTGAAGCTTTCTTT.

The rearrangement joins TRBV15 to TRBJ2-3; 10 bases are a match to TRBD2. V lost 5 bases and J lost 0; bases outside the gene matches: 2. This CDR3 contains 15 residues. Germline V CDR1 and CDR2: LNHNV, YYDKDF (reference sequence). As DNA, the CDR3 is TGTGCCACCAGCCTAGCGGGGGTGAGCACAGATACGCAGTATTTT. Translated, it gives CATSLAGVSTDTQYF.

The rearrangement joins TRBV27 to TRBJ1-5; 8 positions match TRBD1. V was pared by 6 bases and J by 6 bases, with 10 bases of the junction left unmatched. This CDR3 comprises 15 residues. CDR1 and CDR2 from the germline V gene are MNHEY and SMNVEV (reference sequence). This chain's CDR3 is CASSDGQGGCQPQHF. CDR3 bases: TGTGCCAGCAGCGACGGACAGGGAGGATGTCAGCCCCAGCATTTT.

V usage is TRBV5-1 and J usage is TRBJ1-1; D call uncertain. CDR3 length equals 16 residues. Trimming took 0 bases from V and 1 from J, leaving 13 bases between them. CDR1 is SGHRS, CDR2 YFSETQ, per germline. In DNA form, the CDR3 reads TGCGCCAGCAGCTTGGCAGTTGTCAGGCCGAACACTGAAGCTTTCTTT. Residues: CASSLAVVRPNTEAFF.

The CDR3 region is CASSLAGSVWGESNYGYTF. CDR3 nucleotide sequence: TGCGCCAGCAGCTTGGCCGGGTCAGTTTGGGGGGAGTCTAACTATGGCTACACCTTC. This chain joins TRBV5-1 and TRBJ1-2; D might be TRBD1 (5 bases). Trimming removed 0 bases at V and 0 bases at J, with 21 bases between. The CDR3 is 19 amino acids. The V gene's germline CDR1 is SGHRS and CDR2 YFSETQ.

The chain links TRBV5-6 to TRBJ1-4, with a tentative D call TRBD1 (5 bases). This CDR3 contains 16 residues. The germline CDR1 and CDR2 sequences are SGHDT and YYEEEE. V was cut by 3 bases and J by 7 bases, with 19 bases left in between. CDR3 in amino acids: CASSSAWQGAGEKLFF. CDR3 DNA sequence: TGTGCCAGCAGCTCGGCTTGGCAGGGCGCCGGTGAAAAACTGTTTTTT.

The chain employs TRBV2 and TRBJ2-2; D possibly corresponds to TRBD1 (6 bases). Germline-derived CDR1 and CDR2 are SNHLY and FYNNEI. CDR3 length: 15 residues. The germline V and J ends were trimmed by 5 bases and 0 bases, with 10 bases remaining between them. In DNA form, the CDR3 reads TGTGCCAGCAGTCGGACAGCTTCGAACACCGGGGAGCTGTTTTTT. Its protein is CASSRTASNTGELFF.

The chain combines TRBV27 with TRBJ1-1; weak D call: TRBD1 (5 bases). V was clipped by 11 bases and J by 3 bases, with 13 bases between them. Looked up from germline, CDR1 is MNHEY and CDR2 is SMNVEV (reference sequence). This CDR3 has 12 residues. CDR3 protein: CACRGGDTEAFF. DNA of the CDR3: TGTGCCTGTCGGGGGGGGGACACTGAAGCTTTCTTT.

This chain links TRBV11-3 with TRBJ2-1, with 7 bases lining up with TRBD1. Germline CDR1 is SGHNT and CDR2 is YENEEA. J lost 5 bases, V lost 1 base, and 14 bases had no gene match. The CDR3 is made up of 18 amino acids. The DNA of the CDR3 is TGTGCCAGCAGCTTAGGTTTCCCAGGGGGACGGGCGCACAATGAGCAGTTCTTC. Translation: CASSLGFPGGRAHNEQFF.

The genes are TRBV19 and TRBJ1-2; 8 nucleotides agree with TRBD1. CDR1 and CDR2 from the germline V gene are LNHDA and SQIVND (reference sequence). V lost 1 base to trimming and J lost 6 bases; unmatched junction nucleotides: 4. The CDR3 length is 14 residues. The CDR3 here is CASSIGTGKDGYTF. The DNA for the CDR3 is TGTGCCAGTAGTATAGGGACAGGGAAGGATGGCTACACCTTC. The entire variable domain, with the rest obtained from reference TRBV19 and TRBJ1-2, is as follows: DGGITQSPKYLFRKEGQNVTLSCEQNLNHDAMYWYRQDPGQGLRLIYYSQIVNDFQKGDIAEGYSVSREKKESFPLTVTSAQKNPTAFYLCASSIGTGKDGYTFGSGTRLTVV.

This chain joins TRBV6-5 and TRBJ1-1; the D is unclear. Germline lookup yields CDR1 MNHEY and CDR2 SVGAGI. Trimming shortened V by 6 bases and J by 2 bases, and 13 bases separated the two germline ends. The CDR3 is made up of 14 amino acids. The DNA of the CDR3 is TGTGCCAGCAGCCAGAGCAGACTCAACACTGAAGCTTTCTTT. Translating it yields CASSQSRLNTEAFF.

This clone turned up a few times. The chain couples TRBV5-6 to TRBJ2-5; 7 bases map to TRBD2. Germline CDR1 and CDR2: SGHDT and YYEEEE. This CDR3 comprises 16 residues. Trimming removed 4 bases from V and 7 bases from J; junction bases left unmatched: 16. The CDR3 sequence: CASSPGTTPVVRTQYF. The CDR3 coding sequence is TGTGCCAGCAGCCCGGGGACTACCCCCGTCGTTAGGACCCAGTACTTC.

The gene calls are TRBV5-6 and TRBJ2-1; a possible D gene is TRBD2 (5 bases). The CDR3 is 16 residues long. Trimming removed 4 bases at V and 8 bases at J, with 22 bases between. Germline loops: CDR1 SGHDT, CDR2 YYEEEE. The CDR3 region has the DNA TGTGCCAGCAGCCCGCCCCGTCCCGGGATTGACGATGAGCAGTTCTTC. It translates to CASSPPRPGIDDEQFF.

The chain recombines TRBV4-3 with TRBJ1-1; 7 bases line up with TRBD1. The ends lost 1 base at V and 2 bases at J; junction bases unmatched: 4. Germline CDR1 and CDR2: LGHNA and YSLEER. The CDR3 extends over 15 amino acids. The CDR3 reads CASSQVGQTNTEAFF. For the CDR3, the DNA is TGCGCCAGCAGCCAAGTGGGACAGACAAACACTGAAGCTTTCTTT.

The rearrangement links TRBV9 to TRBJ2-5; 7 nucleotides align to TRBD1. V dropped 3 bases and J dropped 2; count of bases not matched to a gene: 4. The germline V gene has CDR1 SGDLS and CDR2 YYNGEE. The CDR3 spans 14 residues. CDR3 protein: CASSARQGQETQYF. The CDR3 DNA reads TGTGCCAGCAGCGCCAGACAGGGACAAGAGACCCAGTACTTC.

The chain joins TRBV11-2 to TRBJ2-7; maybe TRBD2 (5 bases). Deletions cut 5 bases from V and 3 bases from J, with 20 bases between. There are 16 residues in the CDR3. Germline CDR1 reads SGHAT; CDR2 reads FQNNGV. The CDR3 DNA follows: TGTGCCAGCAGCCTTCCGGGAAATATAGATGGCTACGAGCAGTACTTC. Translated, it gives CASSLPGNIDGYEQYF.

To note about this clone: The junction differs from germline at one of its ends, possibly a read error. The chain's CDR3 is CASSANPGLAGGSVNF. The DNA of the CDR3 is TGTGCCAGCAGTGCAAACCCGGGACTAGCGGGAGGGTCGGTGAACTTC. This chain connects TRBV2 to TRBJ2-5; 16 nucleotides agree with TRBD2. Germline-derived CDR1 and CDR2 are SNHLY and FYNNEI. The CDR3 is 16 amino acids.

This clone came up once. CDR3 sequence reads: CASSPGGYRETQYF. DNA of the CDR3: TGCGCCAGCAGCCCGGGGGGGTATCGAGAGACCCAGTACTTC. The chain joins TRBV5-1 to TRBJ2-5, with 8 bases aligning to TRBD2. The germline gives CDR1 SGHRS, CDR2 YFSETQ. The J segment lost 4 bases and the V segment lost 4 bases, leaving 6 bases of the junction unmatched. This CDR3 is 14 amino acids long.